These T cell receptor beta chains were read from a single sample in a study of post-analysis software for immune sequencing data. MiXCR was run by TCRdb on the PCR reads, yielding one entry per CDR3 protein. The data show almost 700,000 distinct CDR3 sequences, 55% to 70% seen once. Specimen: blood. These receptors came from a girl aged 2 to 10 with multiple sclerosis. The conserved cysteine and the conserved F or W are not part of the CDR3 here. Some rows have no size entry. The others give once, few or many, or a class for an expanded clone.

clone_size,j_call,v_call,cdr3_aa
many,TRBJ2-1,TRBV4-1,ASSQGLAGYNEQF
once,TRBJ2-1,TRBV10-3,AVQKRESYNEQF
.,TRBJ2-5,TRBV4-2,ANSQEGGHQETQY
few,TRBJ1-6,TRBV20-1,SARPSTGDNSPLH
.,TRBJ2-5,TRBV25-1,ASTEGGLGTQY
.,TRBJ1-1,TRBV10-3,AISEFRDRDEAF
few,TRBJ2-5,TRBV7-9,ASSADGQETQY
.,TRBJ2-5,TRBV7-2,ASSLRRGGGETQY
.,TRBJ2-1,TRBV9,ASSGGQISSYNEQF
.,TRBJ2-6,TRBV5-4,ASSLRLSGANVLT
.,.,TRBV12-3/TRBV12-4,ASSFSAGGFHETQY
.,TRBJ2-1,TRBV20-1,SARDQGLGWSNNEQF
.,TRBJ2-4,TRBV6-5,ASSYLPGQQY
.,TRBJ2-3,TRBV6-2/TRBV6-3,ASSQAGTRVDTDTQY
few,TRBJ2-1,TRBV7-9,ASSLTESGLYNEQF
.,TRBJ2-6,TRBV6-6,ASSPGQGSSGANVLT
.,TRBJ2-3,TRBV6-5,ASSTNWATSTDTQY
many,TRBJ1-6,TRBV12-3/TRBV12-4,ASTEDRGRDSPLH
.,TRBJ1-5,TRBV12-3/TRBV12-4,ASSRGTGVEQPQH
once,TRBJ2-1,TRBV12-3/TRBV12-4,ASSLLQGRDYNEQF
few,TRBJ2-3,TRBV29-1,SVKGSGDTQY
.,TRBJ2-6,TRBV7-9,ASSLRPFSGVGANVLT
.,TRBJ1-5,TRBV12-3/TRBV12-4,ASSFRGESNQPQH
few,TRBJ2-4,TRBV20-1,SAYGVTAGEQY
few,TRBJ1-2,TRBV7-9,ASSPPMEPGYGYT
.,TRBJ1-1,TRBV29-1,SVVIGPANTEAF
.,TRBJ2-5,TRBV29-1,SVGMGETQY
.,TRBJ2-6,TRBV10-3,AIRETGQVISGANVLT
.,TRBJ1-1,TRBV2,ASSEFRTEAF
.,TRBJ2-1,TRBV6-5,ASSYGLEREGNEQF
.,TRBJ2-3,TRBV6-5,ASRLAGTSTDTQY
.,TRBJ2-7,TRBV25-1,ASSEWREGSYEQY
.,TRBJ2-1,TRBV9,ASSVFGQSNEQF
.,TRBJ2-3,TRBV7-9,AARITGRNTQY
.,TRBJ1-1,TRBV20-1,SALWTGVNTEAF
.,TRBJ1-2,TRBV4-1,ASSQIFTGNNGYT
.,TRBJ2-1,TRBV6-2/TRBV6-3,ASSGTSGGF
.,.,TRBV5-6,ASRQVGGRETQY
.,TRBJ1-1,TRBV12-5,ASGPQNTEAF
.,TRBJ2-3,TRBV7-9,ASSLVDLTSTDTQY
.,TRBJ2-5,TRBV11-2,ASSGGTSGIRETQY
.,TRBJ1-5,TRBV2,ASSESWDQPQH
.,.,TRBV6-5,ASRWTAFQETQY
.,TRBJ2-3,TRBV5-5,ASRTQRGGFTQY
.,TRBJ2-3,TRBV12-3/TRBV12-4,ASGTSGVDTQY
.,TRBJ1-1,TRBV5-1,ASSSNVGGNTEAF
.,TRBJ2-3,TRBV10-3,AIRVEGDTQY
.,TRBJ2-1,TRBV3-1,ASSQSGRLSNEQF
few,TRBJ2-1,TRBV9,ASSVGVDLSSYNEQF
.,TRBJ1-1,TRBV6-6,ASSYLWSGVATEAF